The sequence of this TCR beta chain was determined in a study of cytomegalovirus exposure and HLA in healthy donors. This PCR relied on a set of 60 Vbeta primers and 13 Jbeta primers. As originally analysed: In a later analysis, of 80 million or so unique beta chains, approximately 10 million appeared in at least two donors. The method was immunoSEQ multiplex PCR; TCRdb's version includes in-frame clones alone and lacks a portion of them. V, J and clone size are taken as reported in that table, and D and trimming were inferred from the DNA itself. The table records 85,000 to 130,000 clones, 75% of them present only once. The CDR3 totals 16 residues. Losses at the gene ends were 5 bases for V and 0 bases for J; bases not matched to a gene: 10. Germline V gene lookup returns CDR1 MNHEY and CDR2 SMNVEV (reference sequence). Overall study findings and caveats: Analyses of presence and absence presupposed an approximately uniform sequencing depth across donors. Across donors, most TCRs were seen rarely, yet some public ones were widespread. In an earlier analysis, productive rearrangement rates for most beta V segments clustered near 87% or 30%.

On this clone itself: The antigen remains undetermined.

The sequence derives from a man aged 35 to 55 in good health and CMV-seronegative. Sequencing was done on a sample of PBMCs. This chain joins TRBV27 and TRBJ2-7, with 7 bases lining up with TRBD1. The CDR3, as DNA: TGTGCCAGCAGTCTAATAGGGACAGCCCTCTCCTACGAGCAGTACTTC. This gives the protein CASSLIGTALSYEQYF.